A single sample gave rise to the 27 T cell receptor beta chains below, sequenced in a study of T cell changes during pregnancy in multiple sclerosis. Profiled with immunoSEQ multiplex PCR; TCRdb holds only in-frame clones, not every one. There are 100,000 or so clones in the sample; approximately 91% occur only once, and 3% to 3.5% lies in the top ten. Sequencing was performed on peripheral blood, taken after pregnancy. Every receptor here comes from a female donor with multiple sclerosis, enrolled in a pregnancy study.

J is TRBJ1-2 and V is TRBV7-3, with D possibly being TRBD1 (5 bases). Germline V lookup: CDR1 SGHTA, CDR2 FQGTGA. The V end lost 5 bases, the J end lost 8 bases, and 15 bases lay between the germline ends. The CDR3 runs to 13 residues. The CDR3 DNA is TGTGCCAGCAGCGCAAGGGGAGGGAAGGGCTACACCTTC. Its protein product is CASSARGGKGYTF.

The chain uses TRBV12-1 and TRBJ2-7; the tabulated D call, TRBD1, remains unverified against the DNA. TRBV12-1 is reported as a pseudogene. The CDR3 length is 19 residues. The CDR3 DNA reads TGTGCCAGCAGCTTTGGTGGGTTGGGGGCACCCCTGATTCCCTACGAGCAGTACTTC. Translation: CASSFGGLGAPLIPYEQYF.

V gene TRBV5-1 combines with J gene TRBJ2-1, with 13 bases fitting TRBD2. V lost 1 base and J lost 8; bases outside the gene matches: 9. In germline, CDR1 is SGHRS, CDR2 YFSETQ. The CDR3 totals 17 residues. The CDR3 here is CASSLSTSGGAVDEQFF. The CDR3 DNA is TGCGCCAGCAGCTTGAGCACTAGCGGGGGGGCCGTCGATGAGCAGTTCTTC.

The chain is built from TRBV5-6 and TRBJ2-2, with 9 nucleotides matching TRBD2. V dropped 5 bases and J dropped 7; count of bases not matched to a gene: 6. CDR1 SGHDT and CDR2 YYEEEE come from the germline V gene. The CDR3 is 14 amino acids. CDR3 DNA: TGTGCCAGCAGTCCGGGACTAGCTGTCGGGGAGCTGTTTTTT. Translated: CASSPGLAVGELFF.

V gene TRBV15 combines with J gene TRBJ1-6; no clear D gene. This CDR3 has 13 amino acids. Germline assignment: CDR1 LNHNV and CDR2 YYDKDF (reference sequence). The CDR3 here is CAARETYNSPLHF. The CDR3 bases are TGTGCGGCGCGGGAAACCTATAATTCACCCCTCCACTTT.

J is TRBJ2-7 and V is TRBV29-1, with D possibly being TRBD2 (5 bases). The CDR3 length is 11 residues. Between the trimmed V and J ends, which lost 6 bases and 3 bases, there was a span of 9 bases. Germline V gene data show CDR1 as SQVTM and CDR2 as ANQGSEA. The CDR3 bases are TGCAGCGTCGCCGGGAACTACGAGCAGTACTTC. Its protein is CSVAGNYEQYF.

The CDR3 sequence: CASSFGARQGARTNEKLFF. CDR3 DNA: TGTGCCAGCAGCTTCGGGGCTCGACAGGGGGCCCGAACTAATGAAAAACTGTTTTTT. The J gene is TRBJ1-4, the V gene TRBV7-4; 10 nucleotides match TRBD1. Germline V gene data show CDR1 as SGHVT and CDR2 as SQSDAQ. The CDR3 sequence is 19 residues long. J was trimmed by 1 base and V by 3 bases; bases with no gene match: 11.

The rearrangement joins TRBV19 to TRBJ1-1; possible D gene TRBD1, 6 bases. V was cut by 6 bases and J by 0 bases, with 8 bases left in between. The germline gives CDR1 LNHDA, CDR2 SQIVND (reference sequence). The CDR3 has 13 residues. The DNA for the CDR3 is TGTGCCAGTAGCGGGACATTGAACACTGAAGCTTTCTTT. It codes for CASSGTLNTEAFF.

The J gene is TRBJ2-3, the V gene TRBV7-9; 9 positions agree with TRBD2. J gave up 4 bases and V 2 bases, and 10 bases lay outside the gene matches. Germline assignment: CDR1 SEHNR and CDR2 FQNEAQ (reference sequence). CDR3 length: 17 amino acids. The CDR3 nucleotides read TGTGCCAGCAGCTTACGACCGGGACTAGCAGGCTCAGATACGCAGTATTTT. Translating gives CASSLRPGLAGSDTQYF.

The chain links TRBV7-3 to TRBJ2-3, with 9 bases identical to TRBD2. The CDR3 contains 14 residues. After removal of 3 bases from V and 4 bases from J, the junction contained 2 bases not matched to a gene. CDR1 and CDR2 (germline): SGHTA, FQGTGA. DNA for the CDR3: TGTGCCAGCAGCTTTAGCGGGGGATCAGATACGCAGTATTTT. It codes for CASSFSGGSDTQYF.

The chain joins TRBV6-4 to TRBJ2-3, with D maybe TRBD2 (6 bases). Per the germline V gene, CDR1 is MRHNA and CDR2 is SNTAGT. V lost 5 bases and J lost 3, with 12 bases in between. This CDR3 has 14 amino acids. CDR3 nucleotide sequence: TGTGCCAGCAGTATTTCTGGGGGGACAGATACGCAGTATTTT. It codes for CASSISGGTDTQYF.

The rearrangement joins TRBV27 to TRBJ2-5, with a possible D match to TRBD1 (6 bases). From germline, CDR1 is MNHEY and CDR2 SMNVEV (reference sequence). The V gene lost 3 bases and the J gene lost 5 bases, with 10 bases spanning the gap. The CDR3 runs 13 residues. The CDR3 DNA follows: TGTGCCAGCAGTTTGTTGGGGGCGGAGACCCAGTACTTC. This codes for CASSLLGAETQYF.

The chain has TRBV7-6 and TRBJ2-2; D is unclear. Germline V gene lookup returns CDR1 SGHVS and CDR2 FNYEAQ. Deletions cut 1 base from V and 5 bases from J, with 14 bases between. The CDR3 has 16 residues. CDR3 in amino acids: CASSLGVLIGTGELFF. The CDR3 coding sequence is TGTGCCAGCAGCTTAGGGGTGCTGATCGGGACCGGGGAGCTGTTTTTT.

On this clone: The germline gene is not matched at one end of the junction; a read error may be the cause. The chain uses TRBV2 and TRBJ1-4, with a tentative D call TRBD1 (6 bases). Germline assignment: CDR1 SNHLY and CDR2 FYNNEI. This CDR3 is built from 14 residues. The CDR3 DNA sequence: TGTGCCAGCAGTGCTGGCAGGGGAAATGGAAAACTGTTTTTT. Translated, it gives CASSAGRGNGKLFF. Based on the CDR3 plus reference TRBV2 and TRBJ1-4, the full variable domain is EPEVTQTPSHQVTQMGQEVILRCVPISNHLYFYWYRQILGQKVEFLVSFYNNEISEKSEIFDDQFSVERPDGSNFTLKIRSTKLEDSAMYFCASSAGRGNGKLFFGSGTQLSVL.

V gene TRBV10-3 combines with J gene TRBJ1-5, with 8 bases matching TRBD1. Trimming cost V 2 bases and J 3 bases; bases outside gene matches: 0. The CDR3 runs 14 residues. The germline V gene encodes CDR1 ENHRY and CDR2 SYGVKD. The CDR3: CAISEQGANQPQHF. The CDR3 nucleotides are TGTGCCATCAGTGAGCAGGGGGCCAATCAGCCCCAGCATTTT.

The chain employs TRBV2 and TRBJ1-2; the D gene is possibly TRBD1 (5 bases). Trimming took 6 bases from V and 1 from J, leaving 12 bases between them. The length of the CDR3 is 14 residues. Germline V gives CDR1 SNHLY, CDR2 FYNNEI. The DNA of the CDR3 is TGTGCCAGCAGGAGGACACCGAATAACTATGGCTACACCTTC. Encoded protein: CASRRTPNNYGYTF.

This CDR3 reads CASSPLKGQGGDEQYF. The CDR3 coding sequence is TGTGCCAGCAGTCCACTTAAGGGACAGGGGGGCGACGAGCAGTACTTC. V gene TRBV6-6 combines with J gene TRBJ2-7; TRBD1 matches 11 bases. The CDR3 spans 16 residues. Germline V gene data show CDR1 as MNHNY and CDR2 as SVGAGI (reference sequence). Trimming took 5 bases from V and 5 from J; bases not matched to a gene: 11.

The chain joins TRBV6-5 to TRBJ1-6, with a possible D match to TRBD1 (5 bases). Germline CDR1 reads MNHEY; CDR2 reads SVGAGI. V was clipped by 4 bases and J by 3 bases, with 13 bases between them. This CDR3 has 16 amino acids. CDR3 sequence reads: CASSFRHDSYNSPLHF. In nucleotides, the CDR3 is TGTGCCAGCAGTTTCCGACACGACAGCTATAATTCACCCCTCCACTTT.

As for this clone: The germline gene is not matched at one end of the junction; a read error may be the cause. This rearrangement joins TRBV27 to TRBJ1-6; D is ambiguous. The CDR3 length is 15 residues. Germline lookup yields CDR1 MNHEY and CDR2 SMNVEV (reference sequence). Written as DNA, the CDR3 is TGTGCCAGCAGTTTAGTAACAGCTTATAATTCAGCCCTCCACTTT. This translates into CASSLVTAYNSALHF.

This rearrangement joins TRBV7-8 to TRBJ2-4, with D possibly being TRBD1 (6 bases). CDR3 length: 14 amino acids. V was clipped by 2 bases and J by 4 bases, with 9 bases between them. Germline V gene lookup returns CDR1 SGHVS and CDR2 FQNEAQ. This CDR3 reads CASSLNRAKNIQYF. For the CDR3, the DNA is TGTGCCAGCAGCTTAAACAGGGCTAAAAACATTCAGTACTTC.

CDR3: CASSVGTGQTQYF. DNA for the CDR3: TGTGCCAGCAGCGTAGGGACAGGTCAGACCCAGTACTTC. V gene TRBV9 combines with J gene TRBJ2-5; 7 nucleotides align to TRBD1. The CDR3 length is 13 residues. After removal of 0 bases from V and 6 bases from J, the junction contained 2 bases not matched to a gene. Germline CDR1 is SGDLS and CDR2 is YYNGEE.

The chain combines TRBV4-1 with TRBJ1-2, with TRBD1 identical over 9 bases. The V gene end was trimmed by 4 bases and the J gene end by 8 bases; junction bases not matched to a gene: 5. Germline-derived CDR1 and CDR2 are MGHRA and YSYEKL. This CDR3 comprises 13 residues. DNA of the CDR3: TGCGCCAGCAGCCCACAGGGGGCTTACGGCTACACCTTC. It encodes CASSPQGAYGYTF.

The chain employs TRBV5-1 and TRBJ1-2, with a tentative D call TRBD1 (6 bases). This CDR3 is built from 15 residues. From germline, CDR1 is SGHRS and CDR2 YFSETQ. Trimming removed 4 bases from V and 0 bases from J, with 13 bases in between. The CDR3 nucleotides read TGCGCCAGCAGCCCCGGGGGGCTCTCTAACTATGGCTACACCTTC. Its translation is CASSPGGLSNYGYTF.

V gene TRBV7-9 combines with J gene TRBJ1-2, with D possibly matching TRBD1 (5 bases). Germline-derived CDR1 and CDR2 are SEHNR and FQNEAQ (reference sequence). CDR3 length: 12 residues. V was clipped by 0 bases and J by 6 bases, with 5 bases between them. The CDR3 region is CASSLARDGYTF. The CDR3 DNA follows: TGTGCCAGCAGCTTAGCCAGGGATGGCTACACCTTC. The full variable domain, completed using reference TRBV7-9 and TRBJ1-2, is DTGVSQNPRHKITKRGQNVTFRCDPISEHNRLYWYRQTLGQGPEFLTYFQNEAQLEKSRLLSDRFSAERPKGSFSTLEIQRTEQGDSAMYLCASSLARDGYTFGSGTRLTVV.

The V and J genes are TRBV7-2 and TRBJ2-7; 7 bases agree with TRBD1. Trimming took 3 bases from V and 2 from J; bases not matched to a gene: 7. CDR3 length: 15 residues. The germline gives CDR1 SGHTA, CDR2 FQGNSA. Written as DNA, the CDR3 is TGTGCCAGCAGCTTGAGACAGGGTAGGACCTACGAGCAGTACTTC. It specifies CASSLRQGRTYEQYF.

For the CDR3, the DNA is TGCGCCAGCAGCCCGGGGACTATGGCTAACTATGGCTACACCTTC. It is translated as CASSPGTMANYGYTF. The V gene is TRBV5-1, the J gene TRBJ1-2; possible D gene TRBD1, 5 bases. Germline loops: CDR1 SGHRS, CDR2 YFSETQ. V lost 4 bases to trimming and J lost 0 bases, with 13 bases between them. The CDR3 extends over 15 amino acids.

The chain carries TRBV5-1 and TRBJ1-1; D uncertain. CDR3 length equals 17 residues. Per germline, CDR1 SGHRS and CDR2 YFSETQ. Between the trimmed V and J ends, which lost 4 bases and 0 bases, there was a span of 19 bases. CDR3 in DNA: TGCGCCAGCAGCGAGAGCCCGGGATCTCCCCTGAACACTGAAGCTTTCTTT. As protein: CASSESPGSPLNTEAFF.